This TCR beta chain was captured in a study of tumor and adjacent non-tumor tissue in lung cancer. Study-wide points: Significantly higher TCR diversity was found in tumor than normal lung. Tumor repertoires had a smaller top 100 clone share than normal lung. Higher tumor TCR diversity was associated with shorter survival.

The template was RNA from unsorted bulk tissue. More than 3 cm separated this lung sample from the edge of the tumor. Between August and November 2014, newly diagnosed, chemotherapy-naive lung cancer patients underwent thoracic surgery in China. Concerning this clonotype: Its antigen is still unknown. One base away lies a much larger clone, so this may be a sequencing read error.

Three rounds of nested PCR, following a modified ARM-PCR protocol, produced the TCRbeta library. TCRdb re-called the multiplex PCR reads through MiXCR, storing one row per CDR3 protein. This sample has about 110,000 distinct CDR3 sequences, with about 63% found just once. V lost 7 bases and J 4 bases, leaving 12 bases between the germline ends. CDR1 and CDR2 (germline): MNHNS, SASEGT. The CDR3 is 13 amino acids. This receptor was obtained from a man in his sixties with non-small cell lung cancer. What was sequenced was distant non-tumor lung tissue. The chain couples TRBV6-1 to TRBJ2-3, with D possibly called TRBD1 or TRBD2 (5 bases each). This chain's CDR3 is CASNQGSADTQYF. In DNA, the CDR3 is TGTGCCAGCAACCAGGGTAGCGCAGATACGCAGTATTTT.